The 22 T cell receptor beta chains given below trace back to one sample, sequenced in a study of type 1 and type 2 diabetes patients. PCR was run on genomic DNA. The TCR beta CDR3 region was amplified using 30 forward and 13 reverse primers. TCRdb recomputed calls from the multiplex PCR reads with MiXCR, one row per CDR3 protein. The data show fewer than 300,000 distinct CDR3 sequences, with roughly 50% seen just once and roughly an eighth held by the top ten. Sequencing used peripheral blood mononuclear cells (PBMCs). All receptors come from a man younger than 35 with type 2 diabetes.

This clonotype was picked up a small number of times. The genes are TRBV30 and TRBJ2-2; D perhaps matches TRBD1 (5 bases). Germline V CDR1 and CDR2: GTSNPN, SVGIG (reference sequence). V dropped 4 bases and J dropped 1 base, with 7 bases sitting between them. The CDR3 is made up of 13 amino acids. CDR3 DNA: TGTGCCTGGACTCAGGGGAACACCGGGGAGCTGTTTTTT. Protein sequence: CAWTQGNTGELFF.

The chain employs TRBV19 and TRBJ2-3, with D possibly matching TRBD2 (5 bases). The CDR3 runs 14 residues. Trimming shortened V by 5 bases and J by 3 bases, and 12 bases separated the two germline ends. Germline assignment: CDR1 LNHDA and CDR2 SQIVND (reference sequence). The CDR3 DNA follows: TGTGCCAGTAGTGCCCAGCTAGCAACAGATACGCAGTATTTT. It encodes CASSAQLATDTQYF.

This clonotype has more than one count but fewer than ten. The rearrangement links TRBV2 to TRBJ2-1; 8 bases align to TRBD1. J gave up 7 bases and V 8 bases, and 1 base lay outside the gene matches. The germline V gene has CDR1 SNHLY and CDR2 FYNNEI. This CDR3 region has 11 residues. The CDR3 DNA reads as TGTGCCAGCGGGACAGGTAATGAGCAGTTCTTC. Its translation: CASGTGNEQFF.

The V call is TRBV7-8, the J call TRBJ2-5; D uncertain. CDR1 and CDR2 (germline): SGHVS, FQNEAQ. This CDR3 is built from 16 residues. V lost 5 bases and J 5 bases, leaving 21 bases between the germline ends. CDR3 loop: CASSPGPGPKDETQYF. The CDR3 DNA is TGTGCCAGCAGCCCAGGACCGGGCCCCAAGGATGAGACCCAGTACTTC.

The chain recombines TRBV4-2 with TRBJ2-7; 8 nucleotides line up with TRBD2. Germline lookup yields CDR1 LGHNA and CDR2 YNFKEQ. This CDR3 is built from 15 residues. V lost 6 bases and J lost 2; bases outside the gene matches: 9. The CDR3 DNA follows: TGTGCCAGCAGTCAAACTAGCGGACGTACCTACGAGCAGTACTTC. Encoded protein: CASSQTSGRTYEQYF.

This clonotype was counted at least ten times. In DNA form, the CDR3 reads TGTGCCAGCAGTGAAGGGGAGAACACTGAAGCTTTCTTT. Translating it yields CASSEGENTEAFF. The V call is TRBV6-1, the J call TRBJ1-1; D is unclear. Germline CDR1 MNHNS, CDR2 SASEGT. The length of the CDR3 is 13 residues. Trimming left V 1 base short and J 1 base short, with 4 bases between.

The J gene is TRBJ2-7, the V gene TRBV6-1; 10 bases agree with TRBD2. CDR1 and CDR2 (germline): MNHNS, SASEGT. This CDR3 region has 15 residues. Germline trimming cut 2 bases from V and 6 bases from J; bases unmatched to any gene: 7. CDR3 DNA sequence: TGTGCCAGCAGTGAAAGAGCGGGAGGGTGGGGCGAGCAGTACTTC. Translated: CASSERAGGWGEQYF.

The V and J genes are TRBV10-3 and TRBJ2-7; D possibly uses TRBD1 or TRBD2 (7 bases each). V was trimmed by 10 bases and J by 1 base, leaving 20 bases between them. The V gene's germline CDR1 is ENHRY and CDR2 SYGVKD. The CDR3 length is 15 residues. For the CDR3, the DNA is TGTGCCACACTGGGAGGGGGCTGGAGTTCCTACGAGCAGTACTTC. Protein product: CATLGGGWSSYEQYF.

The chain joins TRBV20-1 to TRBJ2-7; D perhaps matches TRBD1 (5 bases). This CDR3 spans 13 amino acids. Germline-derived CDR1 and CDR2 are DFQATT and SNEGSKA (reference sequence). V lost 5 bases and J 7 bases, leaving 18 bases between the germline ends. Here the CDR3 DNA reads TGCAGTGCTGGAACAACCCCGACAGTTGAGCAGTACTTC. It translates to CSAGTTPTVEQYF.

This clonotype was counted between two and nine times. The chain uses TRBV2 and TRBJ1-6; 8 nucleotides align to TRBD1. The CDR3 extends over 15 amino acids. Germline lookup yields CDR1 SNHLY and CDR2 FYNNEI. V lost 6 bases to trimming and J lost 8 bases; unmatched junction nucleotides: 9. This CDR3 is CASSRTGMIDSPLHF. DNA of the CDR3: TGTGCCAGCAGCCGGACAGGGATGATCGATTCACCCCTCCACTTT.

This clonotype was detected a few times. The gene calls are TRBV7-9 and TRBJ2-6, with TRBD1 matching over 12 bases. This CDR3 has 17 residues. Looked up from germline, CDR1 is SEHNR and CDR2 is FQNEAQ (reference sequence). J lost 2 bases, V lost 5 bases, and 4 bases had no gene match. Written as DNA, the CDR3 is TGTGCCAGCAGCCGGGGACAGGGGGCTACTGGGGCCAACGTCCTGACTTTC. It translates to CASSRGQGATGANVLTF.

This clonotype came up many times. V and J are TRBV10-2 and TRBJ1-1, with D unresolved. Trimming stripped 10 bases from V and 0 bases from J, with 9 bases between. The CDR3 consists of 12 residues. Per the germline V gene, CDR1 is WSHSY and CDR2 is SAAADI. CDR3 bases: TGCGCCATCTGTGACCTGAACACTGAAGCTTTCTTT. Translation gives CAICDLNTEAFF.

In the case of this clonotype: A single base separates this from a much larger clone, so it may be a read error. The chain employs TRBV7-2 and TRBJ2-5, with 7 positions matching TRBD2. This CDR3 spans 15 amino acids. Per the germline V gene, CDR1 is SGHTA and CDR2 is FQGNSA. Losses at the gene ends were 8 bases for V and 2 bases for J; bases not matched to a gene: 11. The CDR3 sequence is CASGSLGGGQETQYF. CDR3 sequence (DNA): TGTGCCAGCGGTTCCCTGGGCGGGGGACAAGAGACCCAGTACTTC.

V usage is TRBV30 and J usage is TRBJ2-5, with D perhaps TRBD1 (6 bases). Matching the DNA end better, TRBJ2-1 makes the J call doubtful. CDR1 and CDR2 from the germline V gene are GTSNPN and SVGIG (reference sequence). The CDR3 runs to 11 residues. In DNA form, the CDR3 reads TGTGCCTGGAGTACAGGGCGCGAGCAGTTCTTC. As protein: CAWSTGREQFF.

V usage is TRBV9 and J usage is TRBJ1-1, with D possibly being TRBD1 (5 bases). The CDR3 totals 13 residues. Germline V gene sequence: CDR1 SGDLS, CDR2 YYNGEE. The ends were cut back, 3 bases at V and 7 bases at J, with 13 bases in the middle. The CDR3 DNA follows: TGTGCCAGCAGCGCCGGGACGCCAGATGAAGCTTTCTTT. Protein product: CASSAGTPDEAFF. The whole variable domain, filled in from reference TRBV9 and TRBJ1-1, reads DSGVTQTPKHLITATGQRVTLRCSPRSGDLSVYWYQQSLDQGLQFLIQYYNGEERAKGNILERFSAQQFPDLHSELNLSSLELGDSALYFCASSAGTPDEAFFGQGTRLTVV.

This chain links TRBV30 with TRBJ1-2; D not resolved. The V end lost 2 bases, the J end lost 8 bases, and 9 bases lay between the germline ends. This CDR3 has 11 amino acids. CDR1 and CDR2 from the germline V gene are GTSNPN and SVGIG (reference sequence). The CDR3 DNA sequence: TGTGCCTGGAGTTTCAGGACGGGCTACACCTTC. This translates into CAWSFRTGYTF.

This clonotype turned up a few times. This chain uses TRBV27 with TRBJ2-2; D is uncertain. The germline CDR1 and CDR2 sequences are MNHEY and SMNVEV (reference sequence). Between the trimmed V and J ends, which lost 1 base and 0 bases, there was a span of 6 bases. The length of the CDR3 is 15 residues. The CDR3 nucleotides are TGTGCCAGCAGTTTATGGTCGACGAACACCGGGGAGCTGTTTTTT. Translating gives CASSLWSTNTGELFF.

The DNA of the CDR3 is TGTGCCAGCAGTTACTCCCCCGGGACTAGCGGGAGTAAGACCCAGTACTTC. It is translated as CASSYSPGTSGSKTQYF. V and J are TRBV6-5 and TRBJ2-5; 14 nucleotides match TRBD2. Germline CDR1 MNHEY, CDR2 SVGAGI. The CDR3 is 17 amino acids. With V trimmed by 0 bases and J by 6 bases, 6 bases remained unmatched.

This clonotype was observed at least ten times. This sequence joins TRBV2 and TRBJ1-6; D remains unclear. There are 14 residues in the CDR3. V was shortened by 1 base and J by 10 bases, with 11 bases between the two germline ends. Germline values: CDR1 SNHLY, CDR2 FYNNEI. CDR3 sequence: CASSEEGIGSPLHF. In DNA form, the CDR3 reads TGTGCCAGCAGTGAAGAAGGCATTGGGTCACCCCTCCACTTT.

V usage is TRBV9 and J usage is TRBJ1-1; a possible D gene is TRBD1 (5 bases). The germline V and J ends were trimmed by 2 bases and 0 bases, with 8 bases remaining between them. Germline loops: CDR1 SGDLS, CDR2 YYNGEE. This CDR3 has 14 amino acids. The CDR3 DNA reads TGTGCCAGCAGCGTGGAGGGGATGAACACTGAAGCTTTCTTT. It yields the protein CASSVEGMNTEAFF.

V usage is TRBV2 and J usage is TRBJ2-5; D possibly matches TRBD1 or TRBD2 (6 bases each). Trimming left V 2 bases short and J 3 bases short, with 10 bases between. The CDR3 contains 14 residues. The germline V gene encodes CDR1 SNHLY and CDR2 FYNNEI. The CDR3 loop reads CASSEMGGEETQYF. As DNA, the CDR3 is TGTGCCAGCAGTGAAATGGGGGGCGAAGAGACCCAGTACTTC. Looking up the rest from reference TRBV2 and TRBJ2-5 gives the full variable domain: EPEVTQTPSHQVTQMGQEVILRCVPISNHLYFYWYRQILGQKVEFLVSFYNNEISEKSEIFDDQFSVERPDGSNFTLKIRSTKLEDSAMYFCASSEMGGEETQYFGPGTRLLVL.

The rearrangement joins TRBV12-5 to TRBJ2-1; D unresolved. The CDR3 sequence is 16 residues long. CDR1 LGHNT and CDR2 FRNRAP come from the germline V gene. For the CDR3, the DNA is TGTGCCAGCAGTTTCCCGACTCCTTTTGGCCACAATGAGCAGTTCTTC. Protein sequence: CASSFPTPFGHNEQFF.